The clone carrying this T cell receptor (beta chain) occurred a few times. Its antigen is undetermined. V lost 6 bases and J 1 base, leaving 11 bases between the germline ends. Germline assignment: CDR1 SQVTM and CDR2 ANQGSEA. The CDR3 is made up of 13 amino acids. Patients were aged 18 to 65, had disease duration under 2 months, and had newly diagnosed hyperthyroidism. The PBMCs had their origin in roughly 9.4 ml of fresh peripheral blood. The data belong to a study of T cells in Graves' hyperthyroidism and ophthalmopathy. On the study more broadly: Peripheral blood was secured at the point of initial diagnosis, before any treatment. Points from the study as a whole: By a 13 V-J model, ophthalmopathy was set apart from stable hyperthyroidism.

What was amplified from RNA transcripts were TCR beta CDR3 regions. A set of HTBI primers served as the primers for a first-round RT-PCR of the TCR CDR3. TCRdb re-analysed the multiplex PCR reads in MiXCR, keeping a single row per CDR3 protein. The sample contains about 350,000 distinct CDR3 sequences, 11% to 15% of which appear only once. Specimen: blood. The V and J genes are TRBV29-1 and TRBJ2-3; D tentatively reads TRBD1 or TRBD2 (7 bases each). The clonotype was recovered from a woman aged 25 to 45 with Graves' hyperthyroidism. CDR3 sequence (DNA): TGCAGCGTGGGAGGGGGCCGCACAGATACGCAGTATTTT. This encodes CSVGGGRTDTQYF.